This entry is about one T cell receptor (beta chain). The antigen is unknown. This entry is derived from a study of T cell responses to AZD1222 COVID-19 vaccine. General study findings and limits: Vaccine-associated CD4 TCRs ranged over spike, dominating at 160-218 and 743-854.

Sequenced by immunoSEQ multiplex PCR; TCRdb stores in-frame clones only, minus some. The table includes about 120,000 clones, roughly nine tenths detected once. The V segment lost 4 bases and the J segment 2 bases; nucleotides outside the gene matches: 6. This CDR3 has 15 amino acids. In germline, CDR1 is ENHRY, CDR2 SYGVKD. The TCR comes from an adult who received the AZD1222 COVID-19 vaccine. Sequencing was performed on peripheral blood, taken 28 days after the second AZD1222 dose. This chain connects TRBV10-3 to TRBJ2-3, with 7 bases lining up with TRBD2. CDR3 in amino acids: CAISGGGSLTDTQYF. CDR3 bases: TGTGCCATCAGTGGTGGCGGGAGCCTCACAGATACGCAGTATTTT.